Presented here are 8 T cell receptor beta chains from one specimen sequenced in a study of cytomegalovirus exposure and HLA in healthy donors. PCR used 60 Vbeta primers and 13 Jbeta primers. Clones were sequenced by immunoSEQ multiplex PCR, and TCRdb holds only the in-frame ones, with some missing. The data contain some 110,000 clones, roughly 73% of them singletons. The sample taken for sequencing was PBMCs. The receptors originated from a woman aged 25 to 39 in good health and CMV-seronegative.

This chain joins TRBV6-1 and TRBJ2-3; TRBD2 might be the D (5 bases). The V end was cut by 7 bases, the J end by 6 bases, with 17 bases between. Germline CDR1 reads MNHNS; CDR2 reads SASEGT. The length of the CDR3 is 14 residues. CDR3 amino acids: CASTGVAITDTQYF. For the CDR3, the DNA is TGTGCCAGCACCGGGGTAGCGATTACGGATACGCAGTATTTT.

This clone occurred a few times. Other DNA sequences of this sample code for an identical CDR3. This sequence joins TRBV5-4 and TRBJ1-1; D is unresolved. Germline lookup yields CDR1 SGHNT and CDR2 YYREEE (reference sequence). The CDR3 runs to 11 residues. The V gene lost 1 base and the J gene lost 7 bases, with 5 bases spanning the gap. The CDR3 DNA follows: TGTGCCAGCAGCTTGAGTAGTGAAGCTTTCTTT. This sequence encodes CASSLSSEAFF.

The CDR3 protein is CAWSPGSTSSETQYF. The DNA for the CDR3 is TGTGCCTGGAGTCCTGGATCTACTAGCTCCGAGACCCAGTACTTC. The V and J genes are TRBV30 and TRBJ2-5, with D possibly being TRBD2 (6 bases). The V gene's germline CDR1 is GTSNPN and CDR2 SVGIG (reference sequence). The germline V and J ends were trimmed by 2 bases and 5 bases, with 18 bases remaining between them. This CDR3 comprises 15 residues.

This chain links TRBV14 with TRBJ2-1, with a tentative D call TRBD2 (6 bases). The CDR3 loop spans 13 amino acids. The germline gives CDR1 SGHDN, CDR2 FVKESK. Trimming removed 4 bases from V and 9 bases from J, with 13 bases in between. The CDR3 coding sequence is TGTGCCAGCAGCCTCCCCCGGGGGAGTGAGCAGTTCTTC. As protein: CASSLPRGSEQFF.

The chain couples TRBV9 to TRBJ2-2, with TRBD1 as a possible D gene (5 bases). Germline lookup yields CDR1 SGDLS and CDR2 YYNGEE. V lost 6 bases to trimming and J lost 4 bases, with 10 bases between them. The CDR3 is 13 residues long. The CDR3 nucleotides are TGTGCCAGCAAAGACAGACGCACCGGGGAGCTGTTTTTT. Translated, it gives CASKDRRTGELFF.

The chain couples TRBV21-1 to TRBJ1-1; TRBD1 is taken as the D call from the table, unchecked against the DNA. TRBV21-1 corresponds to a pseudogene. This CDR3 comprises 15 residues. CDR3 in DNA: TGTGCCAGCAGCGGCAGGGGGCGCCCAGACACTGAAGCTTTCTTT. It specifies CASSGRGRPDTEAFF.

The chain couples TRBV6-1 to TRBJ1-1; TRBD1 is a possible D gene (5 bases). This CDR3 has 13 residues. Germline CDR1 MNHNS, CDR2 SASEGT. V was shortened by 11 bases and J by 10 bases, with 23 bases between the two germline ends. The chain's CDR3 is CAARVGQACGAFF. The DNA of the CDR3 is TGTGCCGCCCGCGTGGGGCAGGCGTGCGGAGCTTTCTTT.

V usage is TRBV10-3 and J usage is TRBJ1-5, with a possible D match to TRBD1 (5 bases). With 1 base removed from V and 2 bases from J, the gap between germline ends came to 9 bases. CDR1 and CDR2 (germline): ENHRY, SYGVKD. The CDR3 totals 15 residues. CDR3 protein: CAISELGLRNQPQHF. CDR3 DNA: TGTGCCATCAGTGAGTTGGGACTCCGCAATCAGCCCCAGCATTTT.